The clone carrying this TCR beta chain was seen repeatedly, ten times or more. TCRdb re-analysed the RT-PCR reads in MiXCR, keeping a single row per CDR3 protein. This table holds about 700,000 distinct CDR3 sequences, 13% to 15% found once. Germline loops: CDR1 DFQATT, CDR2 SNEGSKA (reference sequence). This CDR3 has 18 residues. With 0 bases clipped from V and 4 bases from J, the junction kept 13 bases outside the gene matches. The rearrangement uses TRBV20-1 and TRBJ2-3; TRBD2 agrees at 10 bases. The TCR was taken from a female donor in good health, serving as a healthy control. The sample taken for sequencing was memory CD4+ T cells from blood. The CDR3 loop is CSARDPLAGVGFADTQYF. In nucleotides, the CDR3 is TGCAGTGCTAGAGATCCCCTAGCGGGAGTCGGGTTCGCAGATACGCAGTATTTT.